These 10 T cell receptor beta chains came from one sample sequenced in a study of beta chain features in type 1 diabetes. TCRB transcripts that were expressed got sequenced, as all of the isolated RNA had been reverse transcribed. Profiled with immunoSEQ multiplex PCR; TCRdb holds only in-frame clones, not every one. The sample lists more than 250,000 clones, approximately 15% seen once, with 0.015% in the top ten. Points from the study as a whole: TCRB CDR3s from Type 1 diabetes patients were moderately but significantly shorter in all four CD4+ subsets.

Their specific antigens are unknown. The specimen was naive CD4+ T cells from blood. The receptors were sampled from a man younger than 30 with type 1 diabetes.

This chain links TRBV29-1 with TRBJ2-3, with a possible D match to TRBD2 (5 bases). Trimming pared 7 bases from V and 3 bases from J, leaving 11 bases between. Germline CDR1 reads SQVTM; CDR2 reads ANQGSEA. The CDR3 is made up of 12 amino acids. CDR3 residues: CSATGGTDTQYF. CDR3 DNA: TGCAGCGCGACGGGCGGGACAGATACGCAGTATTTT.

The sample holds one count of this clone. The chain couples TRBV7-9 to TRBJ2-7, with D tentatively TRBD2 (6 bases). Germline V gene data show CDR1 as SEHNR and CDR2 as FQNEAQ (reference sequence). This CDR3 spans 17 amino acids. V shed 5 bases and J shed 2 bases, with 22 bases lying between them. CDR3 sequence: CASSKEAGTQSPYEQYF. The CDR3 DNA sequence: TGTGCCAGCAGCAAAGAGGCAGGGACTCAGAGCCCCTACGAGCAGTACTTC. The whole variable domain, filled in from reference TRBV7-9 and TRBJ2-7, reads DTGVSQNPRHKITKRGQNVTFRCDPISEHNRLYWYRQTLGQGPEFLTYFQNEAQLEKSRLLSDRFSAERPKGSFSTLEIQRTEQGDSAMYLCASSKEAGTQSPYEQYFGPGTRLTVT.

The CDR3 DNA sequence: TGTGCCAGCAGCCATTCGACAGGGATGGGTGAAGCTTTCTTT. This encodes CASSHSTGMGEAFF. The V call is TRBV7-2, the J call TRBJ1-1; 7 bases match TRBD1. V dropped 5 bases and J dropped 7; count of bases not matched to a gene: 10. The germline V gene encodes CDR1 SGHTA and CDR2 FQGNSA. CDR3 length: 14 residues.

The CDR3 loop is CASSIAVGAHEQFF. The CDR3 region has the DNA TGTGCCAGTAGTATAGCGGTAGGGGCCCATGAGCAGTTCTTC. The chain recombines TRBV19 with TRBJ2-1; TRBD1 is a possible D gene (5 bases). Germline CDR1 reads LNHDA; CDR2 reads SQIVND (reference sequence). The CDR3 is 14 amino acids. V was clipped by 1 base and J by 8 bases, with 12 bases between them.

The sample holds a few counts of this clone. The rearrangement links TRBV28 to TRBJ2-7; D is uncertain. The CDR3 sequence is 13 residues long. The germline gives CDR1 MDHEN, CDR2 SYDVKM. V was shortened by 6 bases and J by 0 bases, with 9 bases between the two germline ends. The DNA of the CDR3 is TGTGCCAGCAGCCGAACACCCTCCTACGAGCAGTACTTC. Translation: CASSRTPSYEQYF.

In DNA form, the CDR3 reads TGTGCCAGCAGCAACTCCTACGAGCAGTACTTC. Encoded protein: CASSNSYEQYF. The chain carries TRBV6-4 and TRBJ2-7; D not resolved. V was pared by 6 bases and J by 0 bases, with 3 bases between. Germline CDR1 and CDR2: MRHNA and SNTAGT. This CDR3 region has 11 residues.

This clone was counted a few times. The chain employs TRBV29-1 and TRBJ2-3; 11 nucleotides match TRBD2. The CDR3 spans 16 residues. V was pared by 4 bases and J by 3 bases, with 9 bases of the junction left unmatched. Germline values: CDR1 SQVTM, CDR2 ANQGSEA. The CDR3 loop is CSVGPKLAGETDTQYF. The CDR3 DNA reads TGCAGCGTTGGCCCCAAACTAGCGGGAGAGACAGATACGCAGTATTTT.

This clone was counted only a few times. V gene TRBV28 combines with J gene TRBJ2-1; no clear D gene. The germline V and J ends were trimmed by 0 bases and 3 bases, with 9 bases remaining between them. Germline CDR1 and CDR2: MDHEN and SYDVKM. This CDR3 spans 15 amino acids. The CDR3 DNA follows: TGTGCCAGCAGTTTATGGGTTGCTAGCTACAATGAGCAGTTCTTC. This gives the protein CASSLWVASYNEQFF.

This chain uses TRBV30 with TRBJ1-4; D remains unclear. Germline loops: CDR1 GTSNPN, CDR2 SVGIG (reference sequence). V was clipped by 3 bases and J by 4 bases, with 6 bases between them. CDR3 size: 12 residues. CDR3 sequence (DNA): TGTGCCTGGAGGAGACATAATGAAAAACTGTTTTTT. Translation gives CAWRRHNEKLFF.

In its sample, this clone was seen a few times. The V gene is TRBV11-1, the J gene TRBJ2-4; maybe TRBD1 (6 bases). V shed 3 bases and J shed 1 base, with 13 bases lying between them. CDR3 size: 16 residues. Germline V gives CDR1 SGHAT, CDR2 FQDESV (reference sequence). CDR3 nucleotides: TGTGCCAGCAGCTTGGGGTTGGGGGCGGCCAAAAACATTCAGTACTTC. It yields the protein CASSLGLGAAKNIQYF.